This T cell receptor beta chain was found in a study of blood T cell repertoires in COVID-19. Study information: Acute and convalescent COVID-19 specimens originated in the United States, Italy and Spain.

Original data processing: Scientists estimated how many nucleated cells there were by amplifying reference gene primers. The protocol was immunoSEQ multiplex PCR, while the TCRdb copy is restricted to in-frame clones and leaves out a portion. V and J calls and clone size follow that table, whereas D and trimming were derived from the DNA. In the table there are a few hundred thousand clones, 85% to 90% of which are singletons. CDR1 and CDR2 from the germline V gene are SGHTS and YDEGEE. This CDR3 region has 13 residues. The V end was cut by 5 bases, the J end by 4 bases, with 10 bases between. The V call is TRBV5-8, the J call TRBJ2-1; D is unresolved. The receptor was derived from an elderly man with acute or convalescent COVID-19. The sample consisted of peripheral blood. The CDR3 DNA is TGTGCCAGCAGTGCGGCAGCTTACAATGAGCAGTTCTTC. It codes for CASSAAAYNEQFF.